A selection of T cell receptor beta chains follows, all from one sample in a study of shared clonotypes between healthy human individuals. Measured with immunoSEQ multiplex PCR; TCRdb has only the in-frame clones, and not every one. Here the sample spans 550,000 to 800,000 clones, around 74% being singletons. Sequenced sample: memory CD4+ T cells sorted from blood. These receptors originate from a young woman in good health. Each CDR3 is given with its conserved first and last residue. Each record gives: clone size, V gene, D gene, J gene, CDR3 DNA, CDR3 protein. The D gene is left open where the match is weak. Part of the rows lack a size; the others show once, few, many or a class for expanded clones.

few	TRBV4-1	TRBD2	TRBJ2-5	TGCGCCAGCAGCCAAGCTTTCGGGGCTAGCGGACACCAAGAGACCCAGTACTTC	CASSQAFGASGHQETQYF
-	TRBV12-5	TRBD1	TRBJ2-7	TGTGCTAGTGGTTTGGCCCATATGACAGGGTTCGGCTCCGAGCAGTACTTC	CASGLAHMTGFGSEQYF
-	TRBV7-3	TRBD2	TRBJ2-5	TGTGCCAGCAGCCCCGGACTAGCGGCGCGGGAGACCCAGTACTTC	CASSPGLAARETQYF
few	TRBV2	TRBD2	TRBJ2-7	TGTGCCAGCAGAATTAGCGGGACTCTACATGAGCAGTACTTC	CASRISGTLHEQYF
-	TRBV28	-	TRBJ2-7	TGTGCCAGCAGTTTCGCATGGGACCTCTACGAGCAGTACTTC	CASSFAWDLYEQYF
-	TRBV6-4	TRBD2	TRBJ2-2	TGTGCCAGCAGTCCCGGCGCGGGAGTAGGGACCGGGGAGCTGTTTTTT	CASSPGAGVGTGELFF
-	TRBV19	-	TRBJ2-1	TGTGCCAGTAGTCTCGGGGAACCACTGAGAGACAATGAGCAGTTCTTC	CASSLGEPLRDNEQFF
-	TRBV7-9	TRBD1	TRBJ2-3	TGTGCCAGCCTACGAGGGCAGGGGGCCACAGATACGCAGTATTTT	CASLRGQGATDTQYF
few	TRBV19	TRBD1	TRBJ2-6	TGTGCTTCGGGGACAGGGGATATCTCCGGGGCCAACGTCCTGACTTTC	CASGTGDISGANVLTF
-	TRBV6-1	TRBD2	TRBJ2-1	TGTGCCAGCGGTTGGTCTAGCGGGATCGTGGATGAGCAGTTCTTC	CASGWSSGIVDEQFF
-	TRBV10-3	-	TRBJ2-7	TGTGCCATCGGCGCAGCCTACGAGCAGTACTTC	CAIGAAYEQYF